The 22 T cell receptor beta chains in this list originate from one sample, sequenced in a study of spatial heterogeneity in lung cancer. MiXCR, applied by TCRdb to the 5' RACE reads, yields one record per CDR3 protein. The sample yields approximately 93,000 distinct CDR3 sequences, 15% to 20% seen once. Noted time point: blood at routine non-recurrence follow-up after resection. The sample in question was PBMCs, obtained at follow-up. These receptors originate from a male donor with early-stage non-small cell lung cancer.

This clonotype turned up a few times. V is TRBV7-3 and J is TRBJ2-1, with 10 bases identical to TRBD2. V gave up 0 bases and J gave up 8 bases; unmatched junction bases: 10. The germline gives CDR1 SGHTA, CDR2 FQGTGA. The CDR3 contains 17 residues. DNA of the CDR3: TGTGCCAGCAGCTTAACGTCCCTAGCGGGAGTGTCAGATGAGCAGTTCTTC. Its translation: CASSLTSLAGVSDEQFF.

This clonotype was seen once. This chain uses TRBV19 with TRBJ1-1; 7 bases align to TRBD1. The CDR3 contains 18 residues. The germline CDR1 and CDR2 sequences are LNHDA and SQIVND (reference sequence). The ends lost 9 bases at V and 0 bases at J; junction bases unmatched: 19. The CDR3 loop is CASRDSRLKRNMNTEAFF. The CDR3 DNA follows: TGTGCCAGCCGGGACAGCCGACTCAAGAGGAACATGAACACTGAAGCTTTCTTT. Together with reference TRBV19 and TRBJ1-1, the CDR3 gives the full variable domain: DGGITQSPKYLFRKEGQNVTLSCEQNLNHDAMYWYRQDPGQGLRLIYYSQIVNDFQKGDIAEGYSVSREKKESFPLTVTSAQKNPTAFYLCASRDSRLKRNMNTEAFFGQGTRLTVV.

The rearrangement uses TRBV20-1 and TRBJ2-3, with 7 bases that match TRBD2. The CDR3 contains 15 residues. V shed 0 bases, J shed 1 base, and the junction held 4 bases outside the gene matches. In germline, CDR1 is DFQATT, CDR2 SNEGSKA (reference sequence). CDR3 sequence (DNA): TGCAGTGCTAGAGAGAGCCGGGGGGGCACAGATACGCAGTATTTT. Its protein product is CSARESRGGTDTQYF.

The rearrangement joins TRBV5-5 to TRBJ1-2; D ambiguous. Germline V gene data show CDR1 as SGHKS and CDR2 as YYEKEE (reference sequence). The CDR3 covers 15 residues. V gave up 0 bases and J gave up 5 bases, with 14 bases separating them. DNA for the CDR3: TGTGCCAGCAGCTTGGATGCGGGCCTGAGTTATGGCTACACCTTC. Amino acid sequence: CASSLDAGLSYGYTF.

The CDR3 spells CASSPGPQHPQRETQYF. CDR3 DNA sequence: TGTGCCAGCAGCCCTGGTCCACAGCACCCTCAACGGGAGACCCAGTACTTC. The gene calls are TRBV5-4 and TRBJ2-5; D call uncertain. The CDR3 totals 17 residues. The V and J ends lost 4 bases and 5 bases respectively, with 24 bases between them. Germline V lookup: CDR1 SGHNT, CDR2 YYREEE (reference sequence).

The chain links TRBV30 to TRBJ2-7, with 7 bases aligning to TRBD2. The CDR3 contains 13 residues. J gave up 3 bases and V 0 bases, and 2 bases lay outside the gene matches. Germline CDR1 and CDR2: GTSNPN and SVGIG (reference sequence). CDR3 sequence reads: CAWSVREYYEQYF. Written as DNA, the CDR3 is TGTGCCTGGAGTGTGCGGGAGTACTACGAGCAGTACTTC.

J is TRBJ1-5 and V is TRBV20-1; D gene unclear. Germline lookup yields CDR1 DFQATT and CDR2 SNEGSKA (reference sequence). CDR3 length: 15 residues. Trimming removed 3 bases at V and 3 bases at J, with 15 bases between. DNA for the CDR3: TGCAGTGCTAGCGTGTACTTTCGAACCAATCAGCCCCAGCATTTT. Translated: CSASVYFRTNQPQHF.

The chain carries TRBV20-1 and TRBJ2-6; D not resolved. The length of the CDR3 is 19 residues. V was clipped by 0 bases and J by 0 bases, with 18 bases between them. Germline V gene lookup returns CDR1 DFQATT and CDR2 SNEGSKA (reference sequence). The CDR3 bases are TGCAGTGCTAGAGATAGGATCCGGGCGCTTAGCTCTGGGGCCAACGTCCTGACTTTC. Translation gives CSARDRIRALSSGANVLTF.

The J gene is TRBJ1-1, the V gene TRBV29-1, with a possible D match to TRBD1 (5 bases). The CDR3 runs to 14 residues. V shed 4 bases and J shed 0 bases, with 12 bases lying between them. CDR1 and CDR2 (germline): SQVTM, ANQGSEA. The chain's CDR3 is CSVVGGVLNTEAFF. CDR3 in DNA: TGCAGCGTTGTTGGGGGGGTTTTGAACACTGAAGCTTTCTTT.

The rearrangement links TRBV7-6 to TRBJ2-2; D may be TRBD1 (6 bases). This CDR3 has 15 residues. Germline V gene sequence: CDR1 SGHVS, CDR2 FNYEAQ. V lost 6 bases and J 5 bases, leaving 16 bases between the germline ends. DNA of the CDR3: TGTGCCAGCAGGGGGGCCAGGGGTGGAACCGGGGAGCTGTTTTTT. This encodes CASRGARGGTGELFF.

This chain connects TRBV10-3 to TRBJ1-1; 9 bases match TRBD1. CDR1 is ENHRY and CDR2 is SYGVKD in the germline V gene. V was pared by 7 bases and J by 0 bases, with 9 bases of the junction left unmatched. This CDR3 has 16 amino acids. The CDR3 region has the DNA TGTGCCATCAAACGGACAGGGGCCACCATGAACACTGAAGCTTTCTTT. This sequence encodes CAIKRTGATMNTEAFF.

The J gene is TRBJ1-1, the V gene TRBV19; D is uncertain. CDR1 LNHDA and CDR2 SQIVND come from the germline V gene (reference sequence). CDR3 size: 14 residues. V shed 7 bases and J shed 5 bases, with 17 bases lying between them. Here the CDR3 DNA reads TGTGCCAGTACCCCTCGGAGGGCGAGTACTGAAGCTTTCTTT. Protein sequence: CASTPRRASTEAFF.

The chain is built from TRBV6-5 and TRBJ2-2, with D perhaps matching TRBD2 (6 bases). The ends were cut back, 7 bases at V and 1 base at J, with 16 bases in the middle. The CDR3 extends over 16 amino acids. Looked up from germline, CDR1 is MNHEY and CDR2 is SVGAGI. In DNA form, the CDR3 reads TGTGCCAGCATTCCCCCGGGACTGTTGAACACCGGGGAGCTGTTTTTT. It codes for CASIPPGLLNTGELFF.

The chain couples TRBV11-2 to TRBJ2-3; the D is unclear. V lost 2 bases to trimming and J lost 4 bases, with 4 bases between them. This CDR3 has 12 amino acids. Looked up from germline, CDR1 is SGHAT and CDR2 is FQNNGV. The CDR3 sequence: CASSLRPDTQYF. The CDR3, as DNA: TGTGCCAGCAGCTTAAGGCCAGATACGCAGTATTTT.

This chain uses TRBV5-1 with TRBJ1-1; the match to TRBD1 covers 7 bases. J was trimmed by 2 bases and V by 0 bases; bases with no gene match: 4. CDR3 length: 15 amino acids. Germline V CDR1 and CDR2: SGHRS, YFSETQ. The CDR3 bases are TGCGCCAGCAGCTTGGCGACAGGGATCAACACTGAAGCTTTCTTT. Its translation: CASSLATGINTEAFF.

This chain joins TRBV20-1 and TRBJ2-1; 8 nucleotides line up with TRBD2. The CDR3 runs 14 residues. CDR1 and CDR2 (germline): DFQATT, SNEGSKA (reference sequence). V was clipped by 5 bases and J by 1 base; unmatched bases: 4. The CDR3 sequence: CSADTSGSYNEQFF. The CDR3 bases are TGCAGTGCTGACACTAGCGGTTCCTACAATGAGCAGTTCTTC.

The chain has TRBV5-1 and TRBJ1-1; D is unresolved. The CDR3 runs 16 residues. Germline CDR1 reads SGHRS; CDR2 reads YFSETQ. V lost 0 bases, J lost 0 bases, and 12 bases lay in between. The CDR3 here is CASSLDPSNMNTEAFF. CDR3 in DNA: TGCGCCAGCAGCTTGGACCCCAGCAACATGAACACTGAAGCTTTCTTT. Using reference TRBV5-1 and TRBJ1-1 for the parts outside the CDR3, the full variable domain is KAGVTQTPRYLIKTRGQQVTLSCSPISGHRSVSWYQQTPGQGLQFLFEYFSETQRNKGNFPGRFSGRQFSNSRSEMNVSTLELGDSALYLCASSLDPSNMNTEAFFGQGTRLTVV.

In this sample, this clonotype turned up once. The chain couples TRBV10-3 to TRBJ2-1; 10 positions agree with TRBD1. The ends lost 3 bases at V and 9 bases at J; junction bases unmatched: 2. Germline V gene lookup returns CDR1 ENHRY and CDR2 SYGVKD. The length of the CDR3 is 13 residues. CDR3 nucleotide sequence: TGTGCCATCAGTGACGGACAGGGGGGTGAGCAGTTCTTC. Protein: CAISDGQGGEQFF.

This clonotype was seen only a few times. This chain uses TRBV10-3 with TRBJ2-7; 8 nucleotides agree with TRBD1. The CDR3 has 14 amino acids. Trimming removed 0 bases from V and 5 bases from J; junction bases left unmatched: 3. CDR1 and CDR2 (germline): ENHRY, SYGVKD. The CDR3: CAISESQGAHEQYV. The CDR3 bases are TGTGCCATCAGTGAGTCCCAGGGGGCACACGAGCAGTACGTC.

The chain joins TRBV29-1 to TRBJ2-7; D call uncertain. The CDR3 totals 12 residues. Trimming cost V 6 bases and J 0 bases, with 9 bases left between them. Germline V gene sequence: CDR1 SQVTM, CDR2 ANQGSEA. This CDR3 is CSVGLSSYEQYF. CDR3 nucleotide sequence: TGCAGCGTAGGTTTGAGCTCCTACGAGCAGTACTTC.

The rearrangement links TRBV14 to TRBJ2-3; no firm D call. The V gene's germline CDR1 is SGHDN and CDR2 FVKESK. CDR3 size: 15 residues. The V end was cut by 1 base, the J end by 3 bases, with 11 bases between. CDR3 DNA: TGTGCCAGCAGCCAAGTCAAACTGCTTACAGATACGCAGTATTTT. Its translation: CASSQVKLLTDTQYF. Filled out from reference TRBV14 and TRBJ2-3, the complete variable domain reads EAGVTQFPSHSVIEKGQTVTLRCDPISGHDNLYWYRRVMGKEIKFLLHFVKESKQDESGMPNNRFLAERTGGTYSTLKVQPAELEDSGVYFCASSQVKLLTDTQYFGPGTRLTVL.

This clonotype was observed once. The chain employs TRBV7-3 and TRBJ2-5, with TRBD2 identical over 8 bases. The germline V gene has CDR1 SGHTA and CDR2 FQGTGA. This CDR3 comprises 14 residues. With V trimmed by 5 bases and J by 5 bases, 7 bases remained unmatched. CDR3 nucleotides: TGTGCCAGCAGCCTAGGGGCTAGCGGGGAGACCCAGTACTTC. Encoded protein: CASSLGASGETQYF.